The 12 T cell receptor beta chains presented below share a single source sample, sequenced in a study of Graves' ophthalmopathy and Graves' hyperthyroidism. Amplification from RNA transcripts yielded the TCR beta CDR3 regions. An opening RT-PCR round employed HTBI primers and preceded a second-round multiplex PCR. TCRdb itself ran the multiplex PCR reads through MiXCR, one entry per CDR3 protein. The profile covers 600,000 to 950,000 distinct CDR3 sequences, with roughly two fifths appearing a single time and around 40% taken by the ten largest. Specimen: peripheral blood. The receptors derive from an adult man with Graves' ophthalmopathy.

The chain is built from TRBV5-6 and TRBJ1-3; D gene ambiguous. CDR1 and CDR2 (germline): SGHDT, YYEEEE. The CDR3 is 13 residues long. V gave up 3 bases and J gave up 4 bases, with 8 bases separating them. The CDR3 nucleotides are TGTGCCAGCAGCTCTAATCCCGGAAACACCATATATTTT. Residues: CASSSNPGNTIYF.

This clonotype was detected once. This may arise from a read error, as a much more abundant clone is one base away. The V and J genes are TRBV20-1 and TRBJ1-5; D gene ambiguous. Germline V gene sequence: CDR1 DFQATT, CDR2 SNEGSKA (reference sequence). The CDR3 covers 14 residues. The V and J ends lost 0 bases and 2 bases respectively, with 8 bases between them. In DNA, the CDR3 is TGCAGTGCTAGAGAGTGGGGAGGCAATCAGCCCCAGCATTTT. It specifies CSAREWGGNQPQHF.

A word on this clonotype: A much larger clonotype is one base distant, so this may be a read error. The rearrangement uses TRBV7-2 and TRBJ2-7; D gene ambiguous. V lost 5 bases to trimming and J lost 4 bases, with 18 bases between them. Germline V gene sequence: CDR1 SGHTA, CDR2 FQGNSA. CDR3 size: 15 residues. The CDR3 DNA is TGTACCAGCAGCCTAGGTGGCGGCAGAGCATACGAGCAGTACTTC. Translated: CTSSLGGGRAYEQYF.

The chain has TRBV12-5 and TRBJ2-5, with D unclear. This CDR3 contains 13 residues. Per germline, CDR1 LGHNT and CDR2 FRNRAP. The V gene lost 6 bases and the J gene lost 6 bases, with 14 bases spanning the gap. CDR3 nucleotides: TGTGCTAGTGGCTTCGGGTCGAGACAGACCCAGTACTTC. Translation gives CASGFGSRQTQYF.

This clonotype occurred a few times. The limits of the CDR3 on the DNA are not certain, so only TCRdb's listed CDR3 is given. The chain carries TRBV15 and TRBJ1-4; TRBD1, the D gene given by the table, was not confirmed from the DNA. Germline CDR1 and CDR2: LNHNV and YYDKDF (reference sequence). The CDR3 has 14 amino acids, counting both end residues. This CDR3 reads CATSSFLAGEKLFF.

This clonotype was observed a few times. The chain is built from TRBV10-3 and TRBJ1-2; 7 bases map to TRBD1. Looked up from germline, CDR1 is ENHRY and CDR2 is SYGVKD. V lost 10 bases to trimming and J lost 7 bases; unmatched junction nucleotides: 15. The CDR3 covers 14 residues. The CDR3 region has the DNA TGTGCCAGCAGCAGCAACAGGGGCGGCGGTGGCTACACCTTC. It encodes CASSSNRGGGGYTF.

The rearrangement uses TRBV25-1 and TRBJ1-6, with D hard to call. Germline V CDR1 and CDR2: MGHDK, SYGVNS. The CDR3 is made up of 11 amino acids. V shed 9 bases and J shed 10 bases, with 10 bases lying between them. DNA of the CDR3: TGTGCCAGACACTCCGGGTCACCCCTCCACTTT. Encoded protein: CARHSGSPLHF.

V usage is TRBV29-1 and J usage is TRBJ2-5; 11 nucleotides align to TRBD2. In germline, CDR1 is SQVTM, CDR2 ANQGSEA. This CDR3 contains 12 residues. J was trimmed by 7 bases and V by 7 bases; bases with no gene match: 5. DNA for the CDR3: TGCAGCGCACCGGGACTAGCGGCGACCCAGTACTTC. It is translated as CSAPGLAATQYF.

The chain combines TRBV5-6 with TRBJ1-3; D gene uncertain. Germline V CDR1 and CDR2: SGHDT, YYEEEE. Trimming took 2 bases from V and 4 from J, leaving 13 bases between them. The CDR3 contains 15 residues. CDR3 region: CASSLLAADGNTIYF. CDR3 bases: TGTGCCAGCAGCTTATTAGCGGCCGACGGAAACACCATATATTTT.

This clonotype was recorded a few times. The CDR3 sequence: CSADRSSLNTEAFF. The CDR3 coding sequence is TGCAGTGCGGACAGAAGTAGCTTGAACACTGAAGCTTTCTTT. V is TRBV20-1 and J is TRBJ1-1, with D possibly matching TRBD1 (6 bases). Germline V gene lookup returns CDR1 DFQATT and CDR2 SNEGSKA (reference sequence). V lost 6 bases and J 0 bases, leaving 14 bases between the germline ends. This CDR3 comprises 14 residues.

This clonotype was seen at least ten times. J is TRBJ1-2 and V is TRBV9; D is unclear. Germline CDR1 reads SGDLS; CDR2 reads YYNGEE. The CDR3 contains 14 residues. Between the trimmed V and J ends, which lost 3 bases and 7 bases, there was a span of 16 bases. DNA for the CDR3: TGTGCCAGCAGCGAGGATCACCTAGTGGGTGGCTACACCTTC. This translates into CASSEDHLVGGYTF. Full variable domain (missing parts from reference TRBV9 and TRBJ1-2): DSGVTQTPKHLITATGQRVTLRCSPRSGDLSVYWYQQSLDQGLQFLIQYYNGEERAKGNILERFSAQQFPDLHSELNLSSLELGDSALYFCASSEDHLVGGYTFGSGTRLTVV.

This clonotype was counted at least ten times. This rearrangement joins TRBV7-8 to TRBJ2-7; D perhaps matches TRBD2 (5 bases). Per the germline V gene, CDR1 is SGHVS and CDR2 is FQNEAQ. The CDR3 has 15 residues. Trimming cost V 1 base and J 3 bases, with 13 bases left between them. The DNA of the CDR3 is TGTGCCAGCAGCTTAGTTTCGGGGATCCTCTACGAGCAGTACTTC. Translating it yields CASSLVSGILYEQYF.